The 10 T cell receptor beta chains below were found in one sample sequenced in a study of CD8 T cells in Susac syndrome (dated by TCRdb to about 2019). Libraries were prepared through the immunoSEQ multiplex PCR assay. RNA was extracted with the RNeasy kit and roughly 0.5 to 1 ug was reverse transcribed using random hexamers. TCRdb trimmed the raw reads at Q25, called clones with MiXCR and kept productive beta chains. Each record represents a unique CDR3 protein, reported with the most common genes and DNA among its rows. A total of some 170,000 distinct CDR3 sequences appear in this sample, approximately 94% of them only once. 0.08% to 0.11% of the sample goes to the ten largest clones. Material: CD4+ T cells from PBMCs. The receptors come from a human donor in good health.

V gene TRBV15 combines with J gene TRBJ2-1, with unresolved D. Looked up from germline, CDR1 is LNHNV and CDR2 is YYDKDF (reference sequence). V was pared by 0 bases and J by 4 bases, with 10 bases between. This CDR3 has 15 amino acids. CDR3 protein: CATSRDLGGYNEQFF. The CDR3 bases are TGTGCCACCAGCAGAGACCTCGGTGGGTACAATGAGCAGTTCTTC.

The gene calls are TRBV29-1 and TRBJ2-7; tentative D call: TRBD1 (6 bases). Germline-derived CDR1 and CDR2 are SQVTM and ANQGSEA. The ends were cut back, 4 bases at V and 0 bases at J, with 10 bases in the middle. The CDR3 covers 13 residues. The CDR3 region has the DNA TGCAGCGTTGCAGGGACAAGCTCCTACGAGCAGTACTTC. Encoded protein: CSVAGTSSYEQYF.

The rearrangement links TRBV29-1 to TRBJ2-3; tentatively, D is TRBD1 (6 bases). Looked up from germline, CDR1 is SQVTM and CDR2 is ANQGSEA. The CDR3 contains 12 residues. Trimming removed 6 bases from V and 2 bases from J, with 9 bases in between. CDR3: CSVGDNTDTQYF. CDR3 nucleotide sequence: TGCAGCGTGGGGGACAACACAGATACGCAGTATTTT.

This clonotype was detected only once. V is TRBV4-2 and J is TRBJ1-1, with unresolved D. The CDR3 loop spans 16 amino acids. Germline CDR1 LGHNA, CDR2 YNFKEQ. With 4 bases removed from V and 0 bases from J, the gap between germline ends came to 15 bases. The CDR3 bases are TGTGCCAGCAGCCTTGGGTCTGTGAAGGTGAACACTGAAGCTTTCTTT. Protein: CASSLGSVKVNTEAFF.

For the CDR3, the DNA is TGTGCCAGCAGTTCGGGACAGCCCTTCGCTGACATTCAGTACTTC. Its translation is CASSSGQPFADIQYF. This chain uses TRBV2 with TRBJ2-4; TRBD1 matches 7 bases. The V segment lost 5 bases and the J segment 8 bases; nucleotides outside the gene matches: 12. The CDR3 spans 15 residues. CDR1 SNHLY and CDR2 FYNNEI come from the germline V gene.

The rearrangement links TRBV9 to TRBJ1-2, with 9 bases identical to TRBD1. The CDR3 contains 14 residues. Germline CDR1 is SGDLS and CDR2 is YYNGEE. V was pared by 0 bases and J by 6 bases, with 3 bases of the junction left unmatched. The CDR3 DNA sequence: TGTGCCAGCAGCGTAGCGGACAGGGGACATGGCTACACCTTC. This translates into CASSVADRGHGYTF.

The CDR3 bases are TGCAGTGCTAGAGTTAGCGGGAAAAATGAGCAGTTCTTC. Protein product: CSARVSGKNEQFF. V usage is TRBV20-1 and J usage is TRBJ2-1; 8 bases line up with TRBD2. This CDR3 has 13 amino acids. CDR1 DFQATT and CDR2 SNEGSKA come from the germline V gene (reference sequence). The junction had 3 bases not matched to a gene; V was cut back by 1 base and J by 7 bases.

CDR3 region: CSGGLAGGSEQFF. The CDR3 DNA follows: TGCAGCGGAGGACTAGCGGGTGGCAGCGAGCAGTTCTTC. The J gene is TRBJ2-1, the V gene TRBV29-1, with 11 bases aligning to TRBD2. The CDR3 contains 13 residues. The V segment lost 7 bases and the J segment 10 bases; nucleotides outside the gene matches: 9. Per the germline V gene, CDR1 is SQVTM and CDR2 is ANQGSEA.

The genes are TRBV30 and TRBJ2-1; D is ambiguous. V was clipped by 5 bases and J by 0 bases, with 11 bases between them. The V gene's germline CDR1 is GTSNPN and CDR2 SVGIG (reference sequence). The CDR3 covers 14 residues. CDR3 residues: CAWPHSSSYNEQFF. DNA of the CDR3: TGTGCCTGGCCTCACAGTAGCTCCTACAATGAGCAGTTCTTC. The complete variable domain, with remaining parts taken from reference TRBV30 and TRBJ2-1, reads SQTIHQWPATLVQPVGSPLSLECTVEGTSNPNLYWYRQAAGRGLQLLFYSVGIGQISSEVPQNLSASRPQDRQFILSSKKLLLSDSGFYLCAWPHSSSYNEQFFGPGTRLTVL.

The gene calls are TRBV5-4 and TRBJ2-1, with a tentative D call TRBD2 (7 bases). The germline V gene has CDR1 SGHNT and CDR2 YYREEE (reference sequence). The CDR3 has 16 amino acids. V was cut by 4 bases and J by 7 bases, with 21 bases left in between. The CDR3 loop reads CASSLGGPDAVNEQFF. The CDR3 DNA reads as TGTGCCAGCAGCCTGGGGGGGCCAGACGCAGTGAATGAGCAGTTCTTC.